This T cell receptor (beta chain) was recovered during a study of T cell repertoires in cytomegalovirus infection. Points from the study as a whole: The response measured ex vivo was dominated by TCR beta clonotypes (HLA-C-restricted and CMV-specific).

This clonotype was counted between two and nine times. Its antigen is not known. TCRdb reanalysed the reads using MiXCR and keeps one entry per CDR3 protein. Counted here are fewer than 250,000 distinct CDR3 sequences, about 23% occurring once; the ten biggest clones make up around a sixth. J was trimmed by 5 bases and V by 10 bases; bases with no gene match: 9. The germline V gene encodes CDR1 SEHNR and CDR2 FQNEAQ (reference sequence). The CDR3 is 13 amino acids. The chain carries TRBV7-9 and TRBJ2-7; 9 bases map to TRBD1. This sequence was found in a human donor in good health (CMV status not recorded). Some clones in this sample may be carry-over from other donors' samples. Source material: CD8+ T cells from PBMCs. CDR3 sequence reads: CATDGQGHHEQYF. The CDR3 DNA is TGTGCCACCGACGGACAGGGGCACCACGAGCAGTACTTC. The complete variable domain, with remaining parts taken from reference TRBV7-9 and TRBJ2-7, reads DTGVSQNPRHKITKRGQNVTFRCDPISEHNRLYWYRQTLGQGPEFLTYFQNEAQLEKSRLLSDRFSAERPKGSFSTLEIQRTEQGDSAMYLCATDGQGHHEQYFGPGTRLTVT.